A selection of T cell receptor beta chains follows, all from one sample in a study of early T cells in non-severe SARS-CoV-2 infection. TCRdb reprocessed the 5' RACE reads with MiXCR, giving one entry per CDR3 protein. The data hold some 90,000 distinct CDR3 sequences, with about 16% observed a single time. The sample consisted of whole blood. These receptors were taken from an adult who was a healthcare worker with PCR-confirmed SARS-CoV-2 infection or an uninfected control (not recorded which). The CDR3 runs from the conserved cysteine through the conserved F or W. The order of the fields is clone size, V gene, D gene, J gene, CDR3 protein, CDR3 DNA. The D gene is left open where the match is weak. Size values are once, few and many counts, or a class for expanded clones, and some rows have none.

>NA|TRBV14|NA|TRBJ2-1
CASSQYQRAYNEQFF
TGTGCCAGCAGCCAGTACCAGCGGGCATACAATGAGCAGTTCTTC
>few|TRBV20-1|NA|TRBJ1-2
CSATPGALGYTF
TGCAGTGCTACACCGGGAGCACTTGGCTACACCTTC
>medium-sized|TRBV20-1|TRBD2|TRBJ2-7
CSAPRLAGGYEQYF
TGCAGTGCTCCTAGACTAGCGGGAGGCTACGAGCAGTACTTC
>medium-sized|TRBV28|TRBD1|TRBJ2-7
CASRNTGTGRGRQYF
TGTGCCAGCAGGAACACCGGGACAGGGAGGGGACGGCAGTACTTC
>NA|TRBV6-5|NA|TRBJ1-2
CASSSDHAGYTF
TGTGCCAGCAGTTCCGACCATGCAGGCTACACCTTC
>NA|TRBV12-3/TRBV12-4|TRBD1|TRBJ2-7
CASSYDRGITEQYF
TGTGCCAGCAGTTACGACAGGGGTATCACCGAGCAGTACTTC
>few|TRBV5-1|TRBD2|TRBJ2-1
CASSSWTSDHNEQFF
TGCGCCAGCAGCTCCTGGACTAGCGACCACAATGAGCAGTTCTTC
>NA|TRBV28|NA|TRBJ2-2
CASSLARQGGAGELFF
TGTGCCAGCAGTTTGGCCCGCCAGGGGGGTGCCGGGGAGCTGTTTTTT
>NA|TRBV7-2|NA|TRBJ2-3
CASSLRLDRTDTQYF
TGTGCCAGCAGCTTGCGACTAGATCGCACAGATACGCAGTATTTT
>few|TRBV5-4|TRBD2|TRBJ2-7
CASSLAASGRGEQYF
TGTGCCAGCAGCTTGGCGGCTAGCGGGAGAGGGGAGCAGTACTTC
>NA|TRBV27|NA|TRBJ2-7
CASSQRTDSYEQYF
TGTGCCAGCAGCCAACGGACGGATTCCTACGAGCAGTACTTC
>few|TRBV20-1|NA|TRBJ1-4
CSAVITGNLITSEKLFF
TGCAGTGCTGTAATAACAGGGAACTTAATAACGAGTGAAAAACTGTTTTTT
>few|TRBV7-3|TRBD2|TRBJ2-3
CASSPRLAGPGTDTQYF
TGTGCCAGCAGCCCGAGACTAGCGGGACCTGGGACAGATACGCAGTATTTT
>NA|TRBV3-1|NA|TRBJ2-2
CASSPLVGGELFF
TGTGCCAGCAGCCCCCTAGTGGGCGGGGAGCTGTTTTTT
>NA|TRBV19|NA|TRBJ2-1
CASSLATNEQFF
TGTGCCAGTAGCCTAGCGACTAATGAGCAGTTCTTC
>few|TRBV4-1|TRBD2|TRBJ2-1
CASRSYSGRYYNEQFF
TGCGCCAGCAGGTCCTATAGCGGGAGATACTACAATGAGCAGTTCTTC
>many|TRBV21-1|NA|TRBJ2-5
CASSLIRGTQYF
TGTGCCAGCAGCTTAATAAGAGGGACCCAGTACTTC
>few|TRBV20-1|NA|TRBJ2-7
CSARDLGRATYEQYF
TGCAGTGCTAGAGATCTGGGGCGGGCCACCTACGAGCAGTACTTC
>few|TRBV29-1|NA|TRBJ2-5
CSVRRTGFEETQYF
TGCAGCGTGCGAAGAACTGGATTCGAAGAGACCCAGTACTTC
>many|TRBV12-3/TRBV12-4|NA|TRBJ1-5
CAGGAALGRQPQHF
TGTGCCGGAGGGGCGGCTTTAGGACGACAGCCCCAGCATTTT
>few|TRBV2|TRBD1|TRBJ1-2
CVSSDRDHGYTF
TGTGTCAGCAGTGACAGGGACCATGGCTACACCTTC
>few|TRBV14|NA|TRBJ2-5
CASSQAGNRFQETQYF
TGTGCCAGCAGCCAAGCCGGGAACAGGTTTCAAGAGACCCAGTACTTC
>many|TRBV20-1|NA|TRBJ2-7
CSARVGGGSYEQYF
TGCAGTGCTAGAGTAGGAGGGGGCTCCTACGAGCAGTACTTC
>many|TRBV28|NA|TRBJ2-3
CASNPPSTDTQYF
TGTGCCAGCAATCCGCCGAGCACAGATACGCAGTATTTT
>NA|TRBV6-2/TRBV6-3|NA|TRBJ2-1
CASSYTGGSSNEQFF
TGTGCCAGCAGTTACACGGGCGGGTCTAGCAATGAGCAGTTCTTC
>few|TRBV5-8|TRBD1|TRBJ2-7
CASSLETGVVSYEQYF
TGTGCCAGCAGCTTGGAGACAGGGGTCGTCTCCTACGAGCAGTACTTC
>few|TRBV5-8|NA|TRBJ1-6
CASSLGQSNSPLHF
TGTGCCAGCAGCTTGGGACAGTCGAATTCACCCCTCCACTTT
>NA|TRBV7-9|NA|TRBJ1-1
CASSIQGLVEAFF
TGTGCCAGCAGCATACAGGGACTCGTTGAAGCTTTCTTT
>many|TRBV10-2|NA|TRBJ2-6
CASSTLEANVLTF
TGCGCCAGTAGCACTCTGGAGGCCAACGTCCTGACTTTC
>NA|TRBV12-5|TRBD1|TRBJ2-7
CASGLDRGEQYF
TGTGCTAGTGGTTTGGACAGGGGCGAGCAGTACTTC
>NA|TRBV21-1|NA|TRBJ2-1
CASSRGGVDEQFF
TGTGCCAGCAGCAGGGGGGGTGTGGATGAGCAGTTCTTC
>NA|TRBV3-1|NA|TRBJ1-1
CASSPRLDNTEAFF
TGTGCCAGCAGCCCCAGGCTTGATAACACTGAAGCTTTCTTT
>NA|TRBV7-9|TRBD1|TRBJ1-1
CASSLPNRGEAFF
TGTGCCAGCAGCTTACCCAACAGGGGTGAGGCTTTCTTT
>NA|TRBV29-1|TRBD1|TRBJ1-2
CSVERQTGGNGYTF
TGCAGCGTTGAACGTCAGACAGGGGGCAATGGCTACACCTTC
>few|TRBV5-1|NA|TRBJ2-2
CASSPKSTGELFF
TGCGCCAGCAGCCCTAAATCTACCGGGGAGCTGTTTTTT
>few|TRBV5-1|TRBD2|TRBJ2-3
CASSLGLAGLTDTQYF
TGCGCCAGCAGCTTGGGTCTAGCGGGACTCACAGATACGCAGTATTTT
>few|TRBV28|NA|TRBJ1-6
CASRGGASSYNSPLHF
TGTGCCAGCCGGGGCGGCGCTAGCTCCTATAATTCACCCCTCCACTTT
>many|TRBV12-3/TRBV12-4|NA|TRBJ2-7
CASSFRRAEQYF
TGTGCCAGCAGTTTTAGGAGGGCCGAGCAGTACTTC
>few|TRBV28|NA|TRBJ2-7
CASSSGANRGFWEQYF
TGTGCCAGCAGTTCTGGTGCAAATAGAGGGTTCTGGGAGCAGTACTTC
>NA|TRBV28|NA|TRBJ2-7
CASSPGVPYEQYF
TGTGCCAGCAGTCCCGGGGTACCCTACGAGCAGTACTTC
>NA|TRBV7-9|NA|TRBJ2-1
CASSTQKYEQFF
TGTGCCAGCAGCACCCAGAAGTATGAGCAGTTCTTC
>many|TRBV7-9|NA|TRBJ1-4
CASSLAAREKLFF
TGTGCCAGCAGCTTAGCCGCCCGTGAAAAACTGTTTTTT
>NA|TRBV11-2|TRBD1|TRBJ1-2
CASSWDRAGGYTF
TGTGCCAGCAGCTGGGACAGGGCGGGCGGCTACACCTTC
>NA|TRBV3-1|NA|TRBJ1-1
CASSQSPGRAFF
TGTGCCAGCAGCCAAAGCCCGGGTAGAGCTTTCTTT
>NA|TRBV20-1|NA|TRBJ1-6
CSARALHGADNSPLHF
TGCAGTGCTAGAGCCCTTCATGGGGCGGATAATTCACCCCTCCACTTT
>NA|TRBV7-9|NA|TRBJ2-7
CASSSSLGGGPDEQYF
TGTGCCAGCAGCTCCTCTTTAGGGGGAGGGCCGGACGAGCAGTACTTC
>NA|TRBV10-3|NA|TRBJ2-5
CAISEAVQETQYF
TGTGCCATCAGTGAGGCAGTACAAGAGACCCAGTACTTC
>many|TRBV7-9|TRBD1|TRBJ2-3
CASSSLDRAPRERDTQYF
TGTGCCAGCAGCTCCCTGGACAGGGCCCCTCGGGAAAGAGATACGCAGTATTTT
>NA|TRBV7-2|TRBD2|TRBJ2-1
CASSLLAVYNEQFF
TGTGCCAGCAGCTTGCTAGCGGTTTACAATGAGCAGTTCTTC
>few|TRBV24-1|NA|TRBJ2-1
CATSDSSLGTRGRFF
TGTGCCACCAGTGACTCGTCCCTTGGGACTAGGGGGCGGTTCTTC
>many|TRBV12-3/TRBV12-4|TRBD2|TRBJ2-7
CASSLTSGSYEQYF
TGTGCCAGCAGTTTAACTAGCGGGAGCTACGAGCAGTACTTC
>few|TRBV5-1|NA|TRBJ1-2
CASSLDRQNYGYTF
TGCGCCAGCAGCTTGGACCGACAGAACTATGGCTACACCTTC
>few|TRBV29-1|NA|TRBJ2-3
CSVEGQKADTQYF
TGCAGCGTTGAGGGCCAGAAAGCAGATACGCAGTATTTT
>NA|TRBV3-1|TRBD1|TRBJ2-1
CASSQDPQGVTYNEQFF
TGTGCCAGCAGCCAAGACCCCCAGGGGGTAACATACAATGAGCAGTTCTTC
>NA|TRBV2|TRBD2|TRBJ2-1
CASSGLAGGDEQFF
TGTGCCAGCAGTGGCCTAGCGGGAGGGGATGAGCAGTTCTTC